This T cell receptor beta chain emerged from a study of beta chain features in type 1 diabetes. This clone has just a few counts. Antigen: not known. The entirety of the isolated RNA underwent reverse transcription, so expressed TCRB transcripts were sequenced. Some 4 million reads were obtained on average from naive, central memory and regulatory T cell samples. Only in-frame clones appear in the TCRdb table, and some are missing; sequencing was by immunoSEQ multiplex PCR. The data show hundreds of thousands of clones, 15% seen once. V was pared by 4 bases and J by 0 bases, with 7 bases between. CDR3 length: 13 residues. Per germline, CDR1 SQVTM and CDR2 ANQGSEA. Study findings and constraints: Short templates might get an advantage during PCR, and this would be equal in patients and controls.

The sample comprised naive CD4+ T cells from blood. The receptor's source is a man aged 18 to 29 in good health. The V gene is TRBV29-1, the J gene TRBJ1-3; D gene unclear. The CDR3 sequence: CSVVYNSGNTIYF. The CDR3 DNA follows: TGCAGCGTTGTATACAACTCTGGAAACACCATATATTTT.